These 24 T cell receptor beta chains were all obtained from the same sample, sequenced in a study of blood T cells in healthy people across ages. A second roughly 7 to 12 cycle PCR used barcoded and J-beta primers. TCRdb fed the 5' RACE reads into MiXCR, producing one record per CDR3 protein. The sample has about 1.6 million distinct CDR3 sequences; roughly 32% are singletons. Sample: blood. These receptors all come from a young woman in good health.

The CDR3 DNA is TGTGCCAGCAGCTTAGCAGGGACTAGGAATGAGCAGTTCTTC. This translates into CASSLAGTRNEQFF. The V and J genes are TRBV7-2 and TRBJ2-1; 8 positions agree with TRBD2. Germline-derived CDR1 and CDR2 are SGHTA and FQGNSA. The CDR3 consists of 14 residues. V lost 0 bases, J lost 7 bases, and 2 bases stayed unmatched.

This clonotype was seen repeatedly, ten times or more. The rearrangement links TRBV20-1 to TRBJ2-1; 8 bases fit TRBD2. Germline V gives CDR1 DFQATT, CDR2 SNEGSKA (reference sequence). V trimming: 2 bases; J trimming: 7 bases; junction bases outside the gene matches: 4. This CDR3 has 13 amino acids. This CDR3 is CSARSGGENEQFF. The CDR3 nucleotides are TGCAGTGCTAGATCCGGGGGGGAGAATGAGCAGTTCTTC.

DNA for the CDR3: TGCGCCAGCAGTGAAATCAAGGGGGCTACAGAGACCCAGTACTTC. Its translation: CASSEIKGATETQYF. The J gene is TRBJ2-5, the V gene TRBV10-2; 7 bases map to TRBD1. The trim removed 3 bases at V and 4 bases at J, leaving 8 bases unmatched. Germline-derived CDR1 and CDR2 are WSHSY and SAAADI. The CDR3 is 15 amino acids.

This clonotype was seen a handful of times. This chain connects TRBV27 to TRBJ2-3, with a possible D match to TRBD2 (5 bases). The CDR3 runs to 14 residues. V shed 5 bases and J shed 0 bases, with 9 bases lying between them. Germline CDR1 and CDR2: MNHEY and SMNVEV (reference sequence). This CDR3 reads CASSLWTSTDTQYF. The CDR3 coding sequence is TGTGCCAGCAGTCTCTGGACTAGCACAGATACGCAGTATTTT.

Worth noting for this clonotype: One end of the junction fails to match germline, which may point to a read error. The J gene is TRBJ2-5, the V gene TRBV6-2 or TRBV6-3; TRBD1 matches 7 bases. Germline V gives CDR1 MNHEY, CDR2 SVGEGT. The CDR3 contains 14 residues. Here the CDR3 reads CASGYLDRTLEQYF. In nucleotides, the CDR3 is TGTGCCAGCGGTTACTTGGACAGGACGCTGGAGCAGTACTTC.

This clonotype was seen more than once but under ten times. The chain combines TRBV15 with TRBJ2-4; TRBD1 might be the D (6 bases). Germline assignment: CDR1 LNHNV and CDR2 YYDKDF (reference sequence). Between the trimmed V and J ends, which lost 6 bases and 0 bases, there was a span of 15 bases. CDR3 length equals 16 residues. CDR3 coding DNA: TGTGCCACCAGACCCGACAGGTCCCTAGCCAAAAACATTCAGTACTTC. Encoded protein: CATRPDRSLAKNIQYF.

On this clonotype itself: A much more abundant neighbour one base away suggests this may be a read error. The chain is built from TRBV20-1 and TRBJ2-1; 13 nucleotides align to TRBD2. The CDR3 is made up of 14 amino acids. The germline V gene encodes CDR1 DFQATT and CDR2 SNEGSKA (reference sequence). The trim removed 6 bases at V and 8 bases at J, leaving 7 bases unmatched. The CDR3: CSAPGLAGHDEQFF. CDR3 nucleotides: TGCAGTGCCCCGGGACTAGCGGGACACGATGAGCAGTTCTTC.

A few counts support this clonotype. V usage is TRBV5-5 and J usage is TRBJ2-7; 12 positions match TRBD2. CDR3 size: 16 residues. V lost 4 bases, J lost 0 bases, and 5 bases stayed unmatched. In germline, CDR1 is SGHKS, CDR2 YYEKEE (reference sequence). The CDR3, as DNA: TGTGCCAGCAGCCCAGGACTAGCGGGGTTCTCCTACGAGCAGTACTTC. Protein sequence: CASSPGLAGFSYEQYF.

This clonotype occurred many times. CDR3 sequence reads: CASSQGEGVYSYEQYF. For the CDR3, the DNA is TGCGCCAGCAGCCAAGGAGAAGGGGTCTATTCCTACGAGCAGTACTTC. This chain links TRBV4-1 with TRBJ2-7; D is possibly TRBD1 (5 bases). Trimming stripped 1 base from V and 1 base from J, with 14 bases between. Per germline, CDR1 MGHRA and CDR2 YSYEKL. There are 16 residues in the CDR3.

A note on this clonotype: A read error is possible here, since a much larger clone lies one base away. J is TRBJ2-1 and V is TRBV27; 7 bases map to TRBD2. The CDR3 spans 15 residues. The germline CDR1 and CDR2 sequences are MNHEY and SMNVEV (reference sequence). CDR3 protein: CASSPRGAGFHERFF. Written as DNA, the CDR3 is TGTGCCAGCAGTCCCCGGGGAGCGGGGTTCCATGAGCGGTTCTTC.

As regards this clonotype: The junction departs from the called germline gene at one end, perhaps through a read error. The chain is built from TRBV9 and TRBJ1-1; unclear D gene. From germline, CDR1 is SGDLS and CDR2 YYNGEE. This CDR3 comprises 14 residues. This CDR3 reads CASSSRATNAEAFF. The CDR3, as DNA: TGTGCCAGCAGCTCCAGAGCTACGAACGCTGAAGCTTTCTTT.

The table lists this clonotype with a few counts. The rearrangement uses TRBV20-1 and TRBJ2-2; TRBD2 matches 11 bases. Germline loops: CDR1 DFQATT, CDR2 SNEGSKA (reference sequence). The CDR3 is 15 amino acids. V lost 3 bases, J lost 4 bases, and 4 bases stayed unmatched. The CDR3: CSASTSGSSTGELFF. Written as DNA, the CDR3 is TGCAGTGCTAGTACTAGCGGGAGTTCCACCGGGGAGCTGTTTTTT.

The chain combines TRBV27 with TRBJ2-5; 8 bases fit TRBD1. The CDR3 runs to 12 residues. V trimming: 6 bases; J trimming: 11 bases; junction bases outside the gene matches: 8. CDR1 is MNHEY and CDR2 is SMNVEV in the germline V gene (reference sequence). The CDR3 DNA reads TGTGCCAGCAGCCTCCCAGGGGGCGGGCAGTACTTC. Its protein is CASSLPGGGQYF.

The chain has TRBV27 and TRBJ2-1, with 9 bases identical to TRBD1. CDR1 is MNHEY and CDR2 is SMNVEV in the germline V gene (reference sequence). The CDR3 is 15 residues long. Trimming cost V 6 bases and J 5 bases; bases outside gene matches: 8. The CDR3 is CASRRETGGNNEQFF. The CDR3 nucleotides are TGTGCCAGCAGGCGGGAGACAGGGGGGAACAATGAGCAGTTCTTC.

The rearrangement uses TRBV13 and TRBJ2-3; TRBD2 agrees at 15 bases. Trimming removed 5 bases from V and 1 base from J; junction bases left unmatched: 10. CDR1 is PRHDT and CDR2 is FYEKMQ in the germline V gene (reference sequence). The CDR3 has 19 amino acids. The CDR3 reads CASSHLGLAGGRGTDTQYF. Here the CDR3 DNA reads TGTGCCAGCAGCCACCTGGGACTAGCGGGAGGAAGGGGCACAGATACGCAGTATTTT.

This clonotype was observed a few times. The V gene is TRBV6-1, the J gene TRBJ1-1; D perhaps matches TRBD1 (5 bases). This CDR3 has 13 residues. V lost 11 bases and J 1 base, leaving 14 bases between the germline ends. CDR1 MNHNS and CDR2 SASEGT come from the germline V gene. CDR3 sequence (DNA): TGTGCCGCTGTTGGGGGGTGGAACACTGAAGCTTTCTTT. Translating gives CAAVGGWNTEAFF.

This chain uses TRBV5-5 with TRBJ2-7, with D possibly being TRBD2 (5 bases). CDR3 size: 16 residues. Germline CDR1 SGHKS, CDR2 YYEKEE (reference sequence). V was shortened by 7 bases and J by 2 bases, with 22 bases between the two germline ends. The CDR3 bases are TGTGCCAGCGGCCCCCCCCCTTGGAGGAAGACCTACGAGCAGTACTTC. It codes for CASGPPPWRKTYEQYF.

This sequence joins TRBV25-1 and TRBJ2-7; 7 bases fit TRBD2. V trimming: 6 bases; J trimming: 3 bases; junction bases outside the gene matches: 2. The CDR3 consists of 12 residues. Germline values: CDR1 MGHDK, CDR2 SYGVNS. The CDR3 nucleotides read TGTGCCAGCAGGAGGGAGGGCTACGAGCAGTACTTC. Translated, it gives CASRREGYEQYF.

This clonotype was found many times. This chain's CDR3 is CASSSGQFTDTQYF. In DNA, the CDR3 is TGTGCCAGCAGTTCGGGACAGTTCACAGATACGCAGTATTTT. The chain has TRBV27 and TRBJ2-3; 7 bases match TRBD1. V shed 4 bases, J shed 2 bases, and the junction held 3 bases outside the gene matches. This CDR3 has 14 amino acids. Germline V lookup: CDR1 MNHEY, CDR2 SMNVEV (reference sequence).

This clonotype was picked up many times. The chain joins TRBV29-1 to TRBJ2-5; possible D gene TRBD1, 5 bases. This CDR3 is 10 amino acids long. Trimming left V 6 bases short and J 8 bases short, with 10 bases between. Germline CDR1 and CDR2: SQVTM and ANQGSEA. The CDR3 loop is CSVRVETQYF. The CDR3 nucleotides read TGCAGCGTCAGGGTTGAAACCCAGTACTTC.

This chain links TRBV3-1 with TRBJ2-7; D is unclear. This CDR3 contains 16 residues. Trimming cost V 2 bases and J 2 bases, with 16 bases left between them. CDR1 LGHDT and CDR2 YNNKEL come from the germline V gene (reference sequence). The DNA of the CDR3 is TGTGCCAGCAGCCAACAGAAAGGTGTGAGGACCTACGAGCAGTACTTC. Translated, it gives CASSQQKGVRTYEQYF.

To note about this clonotype: A single base separates this from a much larger clone, so it may be a read error. The chain recombines TRBV27 with TRBJ2-4; 8 nucleotides match TRBD2. The DNA end lines up better with TRBJ2-7; the J call may be wrong. Looked up from germline, CDR1 is MNHEY and CDR2 is SMNVEV (reference sequence). CDR3 length: 13 residues. In DNA form, the CDR3 reads TGTGCCAGCAGTACGACTAGCGCAAACGAGCAGTACTTC. This codes for CASSTTSANEQYF.

V is TRBV7-3 and J is TRBJ2-7; TRBD1 matches at 7 bases. The V segment lost 5 bases and the J segment 5 bases; nucleotides outside the gene matches: 9. CDR1 is SGHTA, CDR2 FQGTGA, per germline. The CDR3 has 14 residues. The CDR3: CASSLDRDMDEQYF. CDR3 DNA sequence: TGTGCCAGCAGCCTAGACAGGGATATGGACGAGCAGTACTTC.

The J gene is TRBJ1-1, the V gene TRBV29-1, with D uncertain. The length of the CDR3 is 15 residues. Germline CDR1 is SQVTM and CDR2 is ANQGSEA. Trimming removed 7 bases at V and 1 base at J, with 19 bases between. The CDR3 nucleotides read TGCAGCGCGCACGGGGTATGGGAGACGAACACTGAAGCTTTCTTT. This encodes CSAHGVWETNTEAFF.